These T cell receptor beta chains were read from a single sample in a study of beta chain features in type 1 diabetes. Using immunoSEQ multiplex PCR, the repertoire was profiled, and TCRdb retains in-frame clones only, with some absent. The sample records 40,000 to 45,000 clones, approximately 70% being singletons. Sequencing was performed on Tregs from blood. These receptors all stem from a woman younger than 35 with type 1 diabetes. CDR3s include the opening cysteine and the closing phenylalanine or tryptophan. The D gene is left open where the match is weak. Clone size, where shown, is once, few, many, or a class for clones that have expanded.

NA TRBJ2-5 NA TRBV6-1 TGTGCCAGCAGTGCCCCGCTTGGGGGCGTTGAGACCCAGTACTTC CASSAPLGGVETQYF
TRBD1 TRBJ1-2 few TRBV11-2 TGTGCCAGCGGACGGTACAGGGGATACGGCTACACCTTC CASGRYRGYGYTF
NA TRBJ1-6 NA TRBV7-2 TGTGCCAGCAGCTCGAGTTATAATTCACCCCTCCACTTT CASSSSYNSPLHF
TRBD1 TRBJ2-5 NA TRBV2 TGTGCCAGCAGTGTCGCGGACAGGTTCTTTACTATGGAGACCCAGTACTTC CASSVADRFFTMETQYF
TRBD1 TRBJ2-7 once TRBV11-2 TGTGCCAGCAGGGGACAGGGGGCTGGCGAGCAGTACTTC CASRGQGAGEQYF
NA TRBJ2-5 NA TRBV5-1 TGCGCCAGCAGCTTCTCCGAGACCCAGTACTTC CASSFSETQYF
NA TRBJ2-1 NA TRBV4-1 TGCGCCAGCAGCCAAGAGTTGAGCCTAGCCCCATCCTACAATGAGCAGTTCTTC CASSQELSLAPSYNEQFF
NA TRBJ2-1 few TRBV7-3 TGTGCCAGCAGCTTAACGAGGTCAGATGAGCAGTTCTTC CASSLTRSDEQFF
NA TRBJ2-1 NA TRBV6-5 TGTGCCAGCAGTTACGATCCTACCCCCTACAATGAGCAGTTCTTC CASSYDPTPYNEQFF
NA TRBJ1-2 NA TRBV6-5 TGTGCCAGCAGAGTCGGGGTCCAATTCTATGGCTACACCTTC CASRVGVQFYGYTF
TRBD1 TRBJ1-1 few TRBV29-1 TGCAGCGTTGAACAGGGGGCTAACACTGAAGCTTTCTTT CSVEQGANTEAFF
NA TRBJ2-1 large TRBV18 TGTGCCAGCTCACCAGACGGGAGAGGCAACAATGAGCAGTTCTTC CASSPDGRGNNEQFF
TRBD1 TRBJ2-7 NA TRBV29-1 TGCAGCGTTGAGTGGACAGGGGGCGGCGAGCAGTACTTC CSVEWTGGGEQYF
NA TRBJ2-3 few TRBV4-1 TGCGCCAGCAGCCAAGCGGTAGGGGGGGCAGATACGCAGTATTTT CASSQAVGGADTQYF
NA TRBJ1-4 NA TRBV7-2 TGTGCCAGCAGCTACCAGGGTGAAAAACTGTTTTTT CASSYQGEKLFF
TRBD2 TRBJ2-7 few TRBV9 TGTGCCAGCAGCGTAGGGTCTAGCGGAACCTACGAGCAGTACTTC CASSVGSSGTYEQYF
TRBD1 TRBJ2-7 NA TRBV5-1 TGCGCCAGCAGCTTGATCGGGACAGGGTCCTACGAGCAGTACTTC CASSLIGTGSYEQYF
NA TRBJ1-2 NA TRBV28 TGTGCCAGCAGTTTACGGGGCGCGGGGTATGGCTACACCTTC CASSLRGAGYGYTF
TRBD2 TRBJ2-5 NA TRBV11-2 TGTGCCAGCAGCTTCGGGGCTAGCGGGGGGGCCGAGACCCAGTACTTC CASSFGASGGAETQYF
TRBD1 TRBJ2-7 NA TRBV9 TGTGCCAGCAGCACCGAGGACAGGGGGCCCTACGAGCAGTACTTC CASSTEDRGPYEQYF
NA TRBJ2-5 NA TRBV18 TGTGCCAGCTCACCCCTCCCTCAGGGAGAGACCCAGTACTTC CASSPLPQGETQYF
NA TRBJ2-1 NA TRBV30 TGTGCCTGGAGTGCGTGGCGGTTATCCTACAATGAGCAGTTCTTC CAWSAWRLSYNEQFF
TRBD2 TRBJ2-3 few TRBV11-2 TGTGCCAGCAGCTTAATAGCGGGAGGGTCGACGCAGTATTTT CASSLIAGGSTQYF